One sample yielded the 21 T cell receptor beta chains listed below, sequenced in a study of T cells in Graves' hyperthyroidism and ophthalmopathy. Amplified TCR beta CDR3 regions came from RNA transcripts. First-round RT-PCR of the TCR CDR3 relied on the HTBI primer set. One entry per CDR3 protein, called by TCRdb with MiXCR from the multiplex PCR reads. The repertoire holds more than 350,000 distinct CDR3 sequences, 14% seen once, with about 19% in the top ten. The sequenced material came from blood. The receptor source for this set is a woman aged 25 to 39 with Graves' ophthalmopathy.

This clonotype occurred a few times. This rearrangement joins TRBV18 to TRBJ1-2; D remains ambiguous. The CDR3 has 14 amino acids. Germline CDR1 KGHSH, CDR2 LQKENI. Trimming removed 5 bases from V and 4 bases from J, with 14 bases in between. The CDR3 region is CASSVEQSLYGYTF. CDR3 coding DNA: TGTGCCAGCTCAGTCGAACAGTCCCTCTATGGCTACACCTTC.

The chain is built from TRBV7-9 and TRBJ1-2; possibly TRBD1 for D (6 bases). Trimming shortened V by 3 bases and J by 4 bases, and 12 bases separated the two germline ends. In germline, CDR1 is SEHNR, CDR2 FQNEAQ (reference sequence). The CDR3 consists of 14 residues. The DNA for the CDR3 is TGTGCCAGCAGCTTTACGGGGGCGCCCTATGGCTACACCTTC. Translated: CASSFTGAPYGYTF. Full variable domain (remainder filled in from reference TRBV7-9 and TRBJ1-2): DTGVSQNPRHKITKRGQNVTFRCDPISEHNRLYWYRQTLGQGPEFLTYFQNEAQLEKSRLLSDRFSAERPKGSFSTLEIQRTEQGDSAMYLCASSFTGAPYGYTFGSGTRLTVV.

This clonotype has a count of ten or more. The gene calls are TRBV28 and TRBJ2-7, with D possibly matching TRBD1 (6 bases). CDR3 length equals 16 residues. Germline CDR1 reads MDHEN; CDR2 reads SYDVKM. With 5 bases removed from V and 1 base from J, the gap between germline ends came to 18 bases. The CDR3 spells CASSMLRQGKSYEQYF. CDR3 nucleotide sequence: TGTGCCAGCAGTATGCTACGGCAGGGGAAATCCTACGAGCAGTACTTC.

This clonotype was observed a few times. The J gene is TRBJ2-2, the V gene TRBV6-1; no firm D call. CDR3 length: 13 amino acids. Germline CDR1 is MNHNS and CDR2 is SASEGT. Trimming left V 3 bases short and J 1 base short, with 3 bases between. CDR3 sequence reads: CASSEMNTGELFF. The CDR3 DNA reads TGTGCCAGCAGTGAGATGAACACCGGGGAGCTGTTTTTT.

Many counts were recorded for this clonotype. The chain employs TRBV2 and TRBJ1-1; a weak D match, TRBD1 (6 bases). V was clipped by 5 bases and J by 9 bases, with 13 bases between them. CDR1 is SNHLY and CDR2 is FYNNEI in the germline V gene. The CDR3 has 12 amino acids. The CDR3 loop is CASSIRQDQAFF. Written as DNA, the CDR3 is TGTGCCAGCAGTATACGACAGGACCAAGCTTTCTTT.

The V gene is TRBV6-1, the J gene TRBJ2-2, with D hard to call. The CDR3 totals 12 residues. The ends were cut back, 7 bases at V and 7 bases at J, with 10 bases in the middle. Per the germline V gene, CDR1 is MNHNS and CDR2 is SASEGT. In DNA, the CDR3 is TGTGCCAGCATTCCCGTTGGCGGGGAGCTGTTTTTT. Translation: CASIPVGGELFF.

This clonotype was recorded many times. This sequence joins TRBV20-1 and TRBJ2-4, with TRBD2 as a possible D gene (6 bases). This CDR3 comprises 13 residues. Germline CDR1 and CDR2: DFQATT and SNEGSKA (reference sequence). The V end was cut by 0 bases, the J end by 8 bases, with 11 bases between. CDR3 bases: TGCAGTGCTAGAGATGCGGGGAGCGACATTCAGTACTTC. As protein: CSARDAGSDIQYF.

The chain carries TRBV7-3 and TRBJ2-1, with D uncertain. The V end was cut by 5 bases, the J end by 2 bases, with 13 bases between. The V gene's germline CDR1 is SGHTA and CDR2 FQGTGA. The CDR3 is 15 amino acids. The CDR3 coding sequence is TGTGCCAGCAGCCAGGAAGTGGGAACCTACAATGAGCAGTTCTTC. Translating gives CASSQEVGTYNEQFF. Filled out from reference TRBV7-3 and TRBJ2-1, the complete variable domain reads GAGVSQTPSNKVTEKGKYVELRCDPISGHTALYWYRQSLGQGPEFLIYFQGTGAADDSGLPNDRFFAVRPEGSVSTLKIQRTERGDSAVYLCASSQEVGTYNEQFFGPGTRLTVL.

The DNA of the CDR3 is TGTGCCAGTAGGAAGGACAGGAACACTGAAGCTTTCTTT. Amino acids: CASRKDRNTEAFF. This rearrangement joins TRBV19 to TRBJ1-1, with D possibly matching TRBD1 (6 bases). The germline CDR1 and CDR2 sequences are LNHDA and SQIVND (reference sequence). CDR3 length equals 13 residues. Trimming took off 6 bases at V and 1 base at J, with 9 bases between the two ends.

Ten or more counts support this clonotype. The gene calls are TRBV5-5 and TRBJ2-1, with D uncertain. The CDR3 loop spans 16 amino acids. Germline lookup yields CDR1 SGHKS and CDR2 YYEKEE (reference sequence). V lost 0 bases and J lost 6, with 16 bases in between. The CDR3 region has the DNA TGTGCCAGCAGCTTGGAGGTGGGCAGCCCTCGCAATGAGCAGTTCTTC. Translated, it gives CASSLEVGSPRNEQFF. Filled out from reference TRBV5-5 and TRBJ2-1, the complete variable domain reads DAGVTQSPTHLIKTRGQQVTLRCSPISGHKSVSWYQQVLGQGPQFIFQYYEKEERGRGNFPDRFSARQFPNYSSELNVNALLLGDSALYLCASSLEVGSPRNEQFFGPGTRLTVL.

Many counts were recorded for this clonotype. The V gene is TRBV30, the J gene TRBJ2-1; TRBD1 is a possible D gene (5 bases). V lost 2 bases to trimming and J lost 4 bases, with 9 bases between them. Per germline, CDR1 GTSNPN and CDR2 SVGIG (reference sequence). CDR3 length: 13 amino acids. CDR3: CAWSYDSYNEQFF. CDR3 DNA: TGTGCCTGGAGTTACGACAGTTACAATGAGCAGTTCTTC.

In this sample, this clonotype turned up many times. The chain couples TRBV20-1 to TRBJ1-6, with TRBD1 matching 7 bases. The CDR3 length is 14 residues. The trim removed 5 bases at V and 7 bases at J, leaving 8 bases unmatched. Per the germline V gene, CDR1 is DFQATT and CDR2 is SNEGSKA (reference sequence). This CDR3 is CSAFAQGGNSPLHF. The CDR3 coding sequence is TGCAGTGCTTTCGCTCAGGGGGGAAATTCACCCCTCCACTTT.

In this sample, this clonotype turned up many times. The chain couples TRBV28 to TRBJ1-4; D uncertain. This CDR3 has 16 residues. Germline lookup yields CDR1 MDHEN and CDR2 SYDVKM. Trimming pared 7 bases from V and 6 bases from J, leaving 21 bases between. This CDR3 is CASTPGEGFRYEKLFF. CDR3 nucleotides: TGTGCCAGCACTCCCGGGGAAGGGTTCCGGTATGAAAAACTGTTTTTT.

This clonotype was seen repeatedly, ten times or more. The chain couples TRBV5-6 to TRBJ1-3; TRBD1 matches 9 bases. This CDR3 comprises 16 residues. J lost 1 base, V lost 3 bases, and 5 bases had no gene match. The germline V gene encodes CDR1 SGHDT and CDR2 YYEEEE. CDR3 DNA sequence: TGTGCCAGCAGCTATGGACAGGGGAAGTCTGGAAACACCATATATTTT. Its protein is CASSYGQGKSGNTIYF.

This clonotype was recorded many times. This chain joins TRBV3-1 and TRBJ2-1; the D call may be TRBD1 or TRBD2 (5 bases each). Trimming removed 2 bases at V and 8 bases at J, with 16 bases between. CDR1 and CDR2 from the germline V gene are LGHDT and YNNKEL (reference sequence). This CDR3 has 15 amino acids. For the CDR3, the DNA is TGTGCCAGCAGCCAATCTGAAGAAAGGGACGATGAGCAGTTCTTC. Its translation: CASSQSEERDDEQFF.

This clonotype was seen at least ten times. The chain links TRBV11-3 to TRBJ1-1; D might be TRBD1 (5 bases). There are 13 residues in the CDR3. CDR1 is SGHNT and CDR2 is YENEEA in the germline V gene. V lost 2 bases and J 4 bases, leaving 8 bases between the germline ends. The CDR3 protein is CASSLPGGTEAFF. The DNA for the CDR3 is TGTGCCAGCAGCTTACCGGGGGGCACTGAAGCTTTCTTT.

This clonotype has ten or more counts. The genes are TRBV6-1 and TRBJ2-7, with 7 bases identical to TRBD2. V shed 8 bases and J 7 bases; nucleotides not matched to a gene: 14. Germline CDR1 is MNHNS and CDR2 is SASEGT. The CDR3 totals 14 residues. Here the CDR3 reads CASSKAGFSQEQYF. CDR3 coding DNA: TGTGCCAGCTCTAAAGCGGGGTTTTCTCAAGAGCAGTACTTC.

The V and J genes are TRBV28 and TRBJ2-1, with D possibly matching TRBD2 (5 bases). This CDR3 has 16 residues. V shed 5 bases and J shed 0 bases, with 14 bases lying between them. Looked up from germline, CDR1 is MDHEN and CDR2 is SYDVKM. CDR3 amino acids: CASSKDYRLSYNEQFF. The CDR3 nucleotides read TGTGCCAGCAGTAAAGACTATCGCCTCTCCTACAATGAGCAGTTCTTC.

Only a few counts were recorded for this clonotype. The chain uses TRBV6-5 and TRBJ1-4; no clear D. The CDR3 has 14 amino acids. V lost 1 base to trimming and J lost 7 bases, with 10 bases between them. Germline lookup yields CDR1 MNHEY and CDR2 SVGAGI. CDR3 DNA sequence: TGTGCCAGCAGTTACTATTCCGGTGGTGAAAAACTGTTTTTT. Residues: CASSYYSGGEKLFF.

Here the CDR3 reads CATSEGTDTQYF. CDR3 in DNA: TGTGCCACCAGTGAAGGGACAGATACGCAGTATTTT. This sequence joins TRBV24-1 and TRBJ2-3, with unresolved D. Trimming removed 4 bases from V and 3 bases from J, with 4 bases in between. This CDR3 has 12 amino acids. The germline CDR1 and CDR2 sequences are KGHDR and SFDVKD.

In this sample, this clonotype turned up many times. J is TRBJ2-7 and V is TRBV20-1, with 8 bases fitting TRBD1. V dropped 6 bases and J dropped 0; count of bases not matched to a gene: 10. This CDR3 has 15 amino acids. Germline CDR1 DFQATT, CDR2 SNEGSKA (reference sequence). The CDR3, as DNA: TGCAGTGCCTGGGGGGAGACAGGGGTCTCCTACGAGCAGTACTTC. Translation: CSAWGETGVSYEQYF.